This T cell receptor beta chain was captured in a study of metastatic and nonmetastatic thyroid tumors. By sample fraction, this clone is medium-sized. Before thyroid surgery, none of the patients had received any treatment. The CDR3 contains 13 residues. Germline CDR1 MGHRA, CDR2 YSYEKL. Trimming shortened V by 2 bases and J by 6 bases, and 10 bases separated the two germline ends. With MiXCR, TCRdb called clones anew from the PCR reads. The repertoire holds 30,000 to 45,000 clones, with about 27% as singletons. The sequence was obtained from a male donor with papillary thyroid cancer or a benign thyroid nodule (not recorded which). Some clones in this sample may be carry-over from other donors' samples. The chain joins TRBV4-1 to TRBJ2-5, with TRBD2 as a possible D gene (6 bases). The sequencing input was blood. DNA of the CDR3: TGCGCCAGCAGCCAACGGGACTCACAGACCCAGTACTTC. This gives the protein CASSQRDSQTQYF.